What follows are 32 T cell receptor beta chains derived from one specimen sequenced in a study of CD8 T cells in ankylosing spondylitis. TCRdb passed the 5' RACE reads through MiXCR, listing each CDR3 protein once. This sample carries roughly 260,000 distinct CDR3 sequences, 15% to 25% of them seen once, and the ten largest clones take under 8.5%. Sequencing was carried out using blood, either unsorted or a sorted T cell fraction (not recorded which). The receptor source for this set is a male donor with ankylosing spondylitis or in good health (not recorded which).

This clonotype came up a few times. The chain combines TRBV12-3 or TRBV12-4 with TRBJ2-7; 7 bases are shared with TRBD1. The CDR3 consists of 13 residues. Losses at the gene ends were 5 bases for V and 5 bases for J; bases not matched to a gene: 6. The CDR3 DNA reads as TGTGCCAGCAGTCTTGGACAGGCCCACGAGCAGTACGTC. It translates to CASSLGQAHEQYV.

This clonotype was seen a few times. The V and J genes are TRBV10-3 and TRBJ1-5, with 7 bases lining up with TRBD1. The CDR3 totals 14 residues. With 6 bases clipped from V and 4 bases from J, the junction kept 6 bases outside the gene matches. The germline V gene has CDR1 ENHRY and CDR2 SYGVKD. The CDR3 reads CAISRDSGNQPQHF. The CDR3, as DNA: TGTGCCATCAGCCGGGACAGCGGAAATCAGCCCCAGCATTTT.

This clonotype showed up just a few times. J is TRBJ1-2 and V is TRBV19; D uncertain. V was clipped by 6 bases and J by 3 bases, with 8 bases between them. The CDR3 sequence is 12 residues long. Germline V lookup: CDR1 LNHDA, CDR2 SQIVND (reference sequence). Here the CDR3 reads CASSTMYYGYTF. The DNA for the CDR3 is TGTGCCAGTAGCACAATGTACTATGGCTACACCTTC.

The V call is TRBV15, the J call TRBJ2-1, with TRBD2 matching over 10 bases. The J segment lost 4 bases and the V segment lost 0 bases, leaving 6 bases of the junction unmatched. The germline CDR1 and CDR2 sequences are LNHNV and YYDKDF (reference sequence). The CDR3 has 17 residues. For the CDR3, the DNA is TGTGCCACCAGCAGAGATTTGGTTAGCGGGGGGTACAATGAGCAGTTCTTC. Residues: CATSRDLVSGGYNEQFF. Filled out from reference TRBV15 and TRBJ2-1, the complete variable domain reads DAMVIQNPRYQVTQFGKPVTLSCSQTLNHNVMYWYQQKSSQAPKLLFHYYDKDFNNEADTPDNFQSRRPNTSFCFLDIRSPGLGDTAMYLCATSRDLVSGGYNEQFFGPGTRLTVL.

The rearrangement links TRBV10-3 to TRBJ1-2; 8 nucleotides match TRBD1. J lost 7 bases, V lost 6 bases, and 7 bases had no gene match. In germline, CDR1 is ENHRY, CDR2 SYGVKD. The CDR3 sequence is 13 residues long. CDR3 residues: CAISSTGDGGYTF. The CDR3 DNA is TGTGCCATCAGCTCGACAGGGGACGGTGGCTACACCTTC.

There are a few counts of this clonotype. This rearrangement joins TRBV20-1 to TRBJ1-5; 10 bases line up with TRBD1. From germline, CDR1 is DFQATT and CDR2 SNEGSKA (reference sequence). V lost 1 base, J lost 7 bases, and 10 bases stayed unmatched. This CDR3 comprises 16 residues. CDR3 residues: CSARAHRDRGYQPQHF. As DNA, the CDR3 is TGCAGTGCTAGAGCCCACCGGGACAGGGGTTACCAGCCCCAGCATTTT.

The chain has TRBV4-1 and TRBJ2-5; maybe TRBD1 (6 bases). The CDR3 runs 14 residues. With 4 bases removed from V and 4 bases from J, the gap between germline ends came to 13 bases. Germline V CDR1 and CDR2: MGHRA, YSYEKL. The DNA of the CDR3 is TGCGCCAGCAGCCGATCGGGACAACGAGAGACCCAGTACTTC. Its translation is CASSRSGQRETQYF.

The gene calls are TRBV10-3 and TRBJ2-3; 14 bases map to TRBD2. The junction had 1 base not matched to a gene; V was cut back by 6 bases and J by 2 bases. CDR3 size: 15 residues. The germline gives CDR1 ENHRY, CDR2 SYGVKD. CDR3 nucleotide sequence: TGTGCCATCAGGGGACTAGCGGGAGACACAGATACGCAGTATTTT. It codes for CAIRGLAGDTDTQYF.

There are a few counts of this clonotype. This chain uses TRBV14 with TRBJ2-5; 8 nucleotides agree with TRBD2. Per the germline V gene, CDR1 is SGHDN and CDR2 is FVKESK. Germline trimming cut 2 bases from V and 2 bases from J; bases unmatched to any gene: 7. The length of the CDR3 is 16 residues. The CDR3 reads CASSQQRGRSQETQYF. In DNA, the CDR3 is TGTGCCAGCAGCCAACAGCGGGGGAGGTCTCAAGAGACCCAGTACTTC.

This clonotype was observed a handful of times. The chain joins TRBV5-8 to TRBJ2-3; no reliable D call. V dropped 2 bases and J dropped 2 bases, with 12 bases sitting between them. This CDR3 is 15 amino acids long. Germline assignment: CDR1 SGHTS and CDR2 YDEGEE. The CDR3 protein is CASSFGQADTDTQYF. CDR3 coding DNA: TGTGCCAGCAGCTTTGGGCAGGCAGACACAGATACGCAGTATTTT.

The rearrangement links TRBV2 to TRBJ2-5, with no clear D. Germline lookup yields CDR1 SNHLY and CDR2 FYNNEI. This CDR3 is 13 amino acids long. Trimming stripped 4 bases from V and 7 bases from J, with 13 bases between. The CDR3, as DNA: TGTGCCAGCAGTGGGGCCCCCCGAGGGACCCAGTACTTC. Translated, it gives CASSGAPRGTQYF.

This clonotype showed up just a few times. The V and J genes are TRBV10-3 and TRBJ1-2; TRBD1 agrees at 7 bases. The CDR3 totals 12 residues. The ends lost 9 bases at V and 2 bases at J; junction bases unmatched: 3. Per the germline V gene, CDR1 is ENHRY and CDR2 is SYGVKD. This CDR3 is CAMGQSNYGYTF. For the CDR3, the DNA is TGTGCCATGGGACAGTCGAACTATGGCTACACCTTC.

This clonotype was counted many times. The chain recombines TRBV6-2 or TRBV6-3 with TRBJ2-2; unclear D gene. The CDR3 is made up of 12 amino acids. The V gene lost 6 bases and the J gene lost 2 bases, with 4 bases spanning the gap. Germline V CDR1 and CDR2: MNHEY, SVGEGT. The DNA of the CDR3 is TGTGCCAGCAGCTATAACACCGGGGAGCTGTTTTTT. Translating gives CASSYNTGELFF.

The chain links TRBV20-1 to TRBJ1-1; possible D gene TRBD1, 6 bases. Germline CDR1 reads DFQATT; CDR2 reads SNEGSKA (reference sequence). CDR3 size: 13 residues. V lost 3 bases to trimming and J lost 2 bases, with 10 bases between them. The CDR3 sequence is CSASARGNTEAFF. The CDR3 DNA is TGCAGTGCTAGTGCCAGGGGAAACACTGAAGCTTTCTTT.

This clonotype turned up a few times. The V gene is TRBV21-1, the J gene TRBJ2-7. TRBV21-1 is tagged as a pseudogene. This CDR3 has 14 residues. In nucleotides, the CDR3 is TGTGCCAGCAGCAGCCGGCCAGGGCCCTACGAGCAGTACGTC. It specifies CASSSRPGPYEQYV.

The rearrangement uses TRBV12-3 or TRBV12-4 and TRBJ2-2; possibly TRBD1 or TRBD2 for D (6 bases each). This CDR3 has 15 residues. Trimming took off 2 bases at V and 5 bases at J, with 12 bases between the two ends. CDR3 residues: CASSLRGAATGELFF. In DNA form, the CDR3 reads TGTGCCAGCAGTTTAAGGGGGGCTGCAACCGGGGAGCTGTTTTTT.

The gene calls are TRBV27 and TRBJ2-2, with 9 nucleotides matching TRBD1. The germline V gene encodes CDR1 MNHEY and CDR2 SMNVEV (reference sequence). Trimming at V came to 6 bases and at J to 2 bases, leaving 10 bases not matched to a gene. The CDR3 length is 17 residues. CDR3 DNA sequence: TGTGCCAGCAGCCGCCTCGGGACAGGGCGAAACACCGGGGAGCTGTTTTTT. This sequence encodes CASSRLGTGRNTGELFF.

The V and J genes are TRBV27 and TRBJ2-1; a weak D match, TRBD1 (6 bases). The CDR3 extends over 13 amino acids. V dropped 4 bases and J dropped 13 bases, with 17 bases sitting between them. From germline, CDR1 is MNHEY and CDR2 SMNVEV (reference sequence). CDR3 in DNA: TGTGCCAGCAGTTCCAACAATCAGGGGTCCCAGTTCTTC. This translates into CASSSNNQGSQFF.

This clonotype was observed a handful of times. The chain recombines TRBV28 with TRBJ1-1; TRBD1 agrees at 8 bases. Losses at the gene ends were 5 bases for V and 5 bases for J; bases not matched to a gene: 7. CDR3 length: 14 amino acids. Germline V gene sequence: CDR1 MDHEN, CDR2 SYDVKM. The CDR3 sequence: CASSTTGGLTEAFF. CDR3 nucleotides: TGTGCCAGCAGTACCACAGGGGGTCTAACTGAAGCTTTCTTT.

The genes are TRBV7-6 and TRBJ2-3, with 7 bases that match TRBD1. The CDR3 totals 15 residues. The V gene's germline CDR1 is SGHVS and CDR2 FNYEAQ. The trim removed 5 bases at V and 3 bases at J, leaving 8 bases unmatched. CDR3 nucleotide sequence: TGTGCCAGCAGCGGCTGGACAGGTTTGACAGATACGCAGTATTTT. The encoded protein is CASSGWTGLTDTQYF.

This clonotype has more than one count but fewer than ten. The chain recombines TRBV5-1 with TRBJ2-1, with 9 bases matching TRBD1. Germline V CDR1 and CDR2: SGHRS, YFSETQ. V trimming: 7 bases; J trimming: 5 bases; junction bases outside the gene matches: 7. The length of the CDR3 is 14 residues. CDR3 region: CASAGQGSHNEQFF. The CDR3 DNA reads as TGCGCCAGCGCTGGACAGGGGTCACACAATGAGCAGTTCTTC.

This clonotype was counted only a few times. This chain uses TRBV12-3 or TRBV12-4 with TRBJ2-3; no clear D. The V end lost 6 bases, the J end lost 0 bases, and 13 bases lay between the germline ends. The CDR3 loop spans 15 amino acids. CDR3 loop: CASSDPISSTDTQYF. CDR3 DNA: TGTGCCAGCAGCGATCCTATATCTAGCACAGATACGCAGTATTTT.

V usage is TRBV12-3 or TRBV12-4 and J usage is TRBJ2-7; D ambiguous. This CDR3 has 11 amino acids. V was trimmed by 8 bases and J by 3 bases, leaving 8 bases between them. The CDR3 spells CASLLLYEQYV. Here the CDR3 DNA reads TGTGCCAGCCTACTACTCTACGAGCAGTACGTC.

The V gene is TRBV7-9, the J gene TRBJ1-5; 7 bases align to TRBD1. Germline trimming cut 5 bases from V and 0 bases from J; bases unmatched to any gene: 7. Germline CDR1 SEHNR, CDR2 FQNEAQ (reference sequence). The CDR3 runs 16 residues. The CDR3: CASSALKGASNQPQHF. Written as DNA, the CDR3 is TGTGCCAGCAGCGCCTTAAAGGGGGCTAGCAATCAGCCCCAGCATTTT.

This clonotype was seen ten or more times. The rearrangement links TRBV5-1 to TRBJ2-1; D assignment may be TRBD1 or TRBD2 (6 bases each). Germline loops: CDR1 SGHRS, CDR2 YFSETQ. This CDR3 region has 16 residues. V lost 2 bases and J lost 3, with 15 bases in between. CDR3 bases: TGCGCCAGCAGCTTCGGGGGCCCACCCCTCTACAATGAGCAGTTCTTC. Translating it yields CASSFGGPPLYNEQFF.

This clonotype was observed a few times. This chain connects TRBV29-1 to TRBJ1-2; a weak D match, TRBD1 (5 bases). The CDR3 contains 14 residues. V dropped 4 bases and J dropped 6 bases, with 18 bases sitting between them. CDR1 is SQVTM, CDR2 ANQGSEA, per germline. The DNA for the CDR3 is TGCAGCGTTGGCCCGGGGCGGGGTCGAAATGGCTACACCTTC. It is translated as CSVGPGRGRNGYTF.

In nucleotides, the CDR3 is TGTGCCAGCAGTTTCCTAGCGGGAAAGGCGAATACGCAGTATTTT. Residues: CASSFLAGKANTQYF. The rearrangement links TRBV12-3 or TRBV12-4 to TRBJ2-3, with 9 bases identical to TRBD2. The CDR3 runs 15 residues. Germline trimming cut 3 bases from V and 7 bases from J; bases unmatched to any gene: 8.

This clonotype was observed a handful of times. The chain is built from TRBV12-3 or TRBV12-4 and TRBJ2-2; D remains unclear. The germline V and J ends were trimmed by 7 bases and 2 bases, with 8 bases remaining between them. CDR3 length: 13 amino acids. CDR3 nucleotide sequence: TGTGCCAGCACCGGTGTTAACACCGGGGAGCTGTTTTTT. As protein: CASTGVNTGELFF.

This chain connects TRBV5-1 to TRBJ2-3; 12 positions match TRBD2. The length of the CDR3 is 14 residues. Trimming cost V 2 bases and J 6 bases; bases outside gene matches: 1. Germline CDR1 reads SGHRS; CDR2 reads YFSETQ. The CDR3 nucleotides are TGCGCCAGCAGCTTCCTAGCGGGAGGGGATACGCAGTATTTT. This codes for CASSFLAGGDTQYF.

V usage is TRBV5-1 and J usage is TRBJ2-2, with 8 positions matching TRBD2. The V gene end was trimmed by 5 bases and the J gene end by 0 bases; junction bases not matched to a gene: 12. This CDR3 comprises 18 residues. Germline CDR1 is SGHRS and CDR2 is YFSETQ. The CDR3 sequence is CASRPTLAGVANTGELFF. CDR3 nucleotide sequence: TGCGCCAGCAGACCCACCCTAGCGGGTGTTGCGAACACCGGGGAGCTGTTTTTT.

The chain recombines TRBV5-1 with TRBJ1-1; 8 nucleotides align to TRBD1. The trim removed 2 bases at V and 0 bases at J, leaving 3 bases unmatched. The CDR3 totals 15 residues. Germline lookup yields CDR1 SGHRS and CDR2 YFSETQ. CDR3: CASSFQGALNTEAFF. CDR3 bases: TGCGCCAGCAGCTTCCAGGGGGCCCTGAACACTGAAGCTTTCTTT.

A few counts support this clonotype. The chain carries TRBV4-2 and TRBJ1-3; D perhaps matches TRBD1 (6 bases). Trimming removed 2 bases at V and 0 bases at J, with 8 bases between. The V gene's germline CDR1 is LGHNA and CDR2 YNFKEQ. The CDR3 has 15 amino acids. CDR3 in amino acids: CASSQRGGSGNTIYF. The CDR3 DNA reads as TGTGCCAGCAGCCAAAGGGGGGGCTCTGGAAACACCATATATTTT.